The present entry profiles one T cell receptor beta chain with its context. The table lists this clone with a few counts. Its antigen specificity is not known. No quality values exist for individual bases; no much larger clone is one base distant. The data stem from a study of T cell therapy after organ transplantation (dated by TCRdb to between 2018 and 2021). With regard to the full study: Therapy products were autologous CMV-specific T cells expanded in vitro for roughly 15 days with a peptide pool of 30 HLA class I and II CMV epitopes. Of the ten or so patients, eight were classified as clinical responders and two as nonresponders. Pretherapy peripheral blood samples were collected before T cell therapy was commenced. Each patient got up to 6 T cell doses, given every 2 weeks, and was then monitored for 29 weeks after finishing therapy. A median of 1.92 x 10^8 CMV-specific T cells was administered to patients across 2 to 6 intravenous infusions. An open-label phase I trial of autologous CMV-specific adoptive T cell therapy in solid-organ transplant recipients was the basis for the study, which was a follow-up TRBV repertoire analysis. Only about 75% of the 10 patients had long-term post-therapy samples available. The research as a whole found: Assessment of confounders such as concurrent antirejection and antiviral medications was prevented by the small cohort. Reconstitution after therapy appeared to include not only transferred clonotypes but also endogenous clonotypes that had not been detected in the therapy products. The small number of expansions detected in nonresponders may reflect reduced sample coverage resulting from poor CD8+ T cell yield. Before therapy, nonresponders had marked clonal expansions, and after therapy the repertoires of nonresponders changed only minimally. The fold change in CD8 clonality after therapy was inversely correlated with pretherapy clonality, which suggests that less biased repertoires were more open to remodeling.

Using the immunoSEQ two-step, bias-controlled multiplex PCR assay, TRB CDR3 regions were amplified from genomic DNA. An Illumina NextSeq 500 was used to sequence the CDR3 libraries. Per the original workflow: Initial alignment and bioinformatics, including bias normalization against synthetic CDR3 analogs, were performed with the immunoSEQ Analyzer platform. Annotation of V, D and J genes was based on the definitions in the IMGT database. For further TRBV analyses, VDJtools version 1.1.10 and the R package tcR version 2.2.1.11 were used with default settings. For the GLIPH analysis, version 1.0 was run with default settings. To test for significant clonotype frequency changes in CDR3 sequences with at least 5 reads, a 2-sided binomial test with Benjamini-Hochberg correction (alpha = 0.01) was used. TCRdb provides this immuneACCESS table in a form limited to in-frame rearrangements. Some clones are lacking; in checked studies, under half of them reflect an unresolved V gene, and why the rest are absent is not known. For V, J and clone size, that table is used; D and trimming come from the DNA. The sample records over 1,500 clones, around four fifths of which are singletons. Clones ranked in the top ten supply around 20% of the sample.

The time point label of this sample denotes: before start of T cell therapy. Patients were solid-organ transplant recipients with drug-resistant/recurrent cytomegalovirus. Over 9 people from the trial were chosen for repertoire analysis because post-therapy peripheral blood mononuclear cells were available from them. Viable CD3+CD8+CD4- lymphocytes were isolated from PBMCs by sorting on a BD FACSAria III. Genomic DNA was extracted from sorted cells with the Qiagen DNeasy Kit. V drops 4 bases and J drops 4 bases, leaving 22 bases in between. There are 18 amino acids in the CDR3, from cysteine to phenylalanine inclusive. Only the CDR3 portion is preserved as DNA: 54 bases, with reading frame beginning at the first base. The germline V gene (reference sequence) specifies SEHNR as CDR1 and FQNEAQ as CDR2.

The source material was CD8+ T cells from blood, sampled before autologous CMV-specific T cell therapy. The sequence was collected from a human patient who had received a solid organ transplant and had CMV disease. The chain is assembled from TRBV7-9 and TRBJ1-4, and TRBD1 may be the D gene, going by 5 matching bases. The CDR3 reads CASSYNGVSGQGNEKLFF. The DNA sequence is given as TGTGCCAGCAGCTACAATGGGGTTTCTGGGCAGGGTAATGAAAAACTGTTTTTT.